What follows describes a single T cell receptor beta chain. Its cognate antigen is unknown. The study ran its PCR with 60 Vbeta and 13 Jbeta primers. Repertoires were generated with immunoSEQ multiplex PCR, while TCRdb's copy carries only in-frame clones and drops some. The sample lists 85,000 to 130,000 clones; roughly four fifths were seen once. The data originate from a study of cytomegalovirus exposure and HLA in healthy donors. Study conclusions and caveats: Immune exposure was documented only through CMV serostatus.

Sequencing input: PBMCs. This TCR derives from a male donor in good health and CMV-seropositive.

CDR3 nucleotide sequence: TGCAGCGTCTCCCATGACAGGACGAACACTGAAGCTTTCTTT. Amino acid sequence: CSVSHDRTNTEAFF. The V call is TRBV29-1, the J call TRBJ1-1; a possible D gene is TRBD1 (6 bases). This CDR3 has 14 residues. Per germline, CDR1 SQVTM and CDR2 ANQGSEA. Trimming left V 6 bases short and J 1 base short, with 15 bases between.